These 28 T cell receptor beta chains came from one sample sequenced in a study of blood T cell repertoires in COVID-19. Method: immunoSEQ multiplex PCR; TCRdb's copy keeps in-frame clones and lacks some. The sample yields fewer than 250,000 clones, 85% seen once. Source material: peripheral blood. Receptors originate from a woman in her sixties with active or convalescent COVID-19.

The chain carries TRBV3-1 (or the pseudogene TRBV3-2) and TRBJ1-1; 8 bases map to TRBD1. Germline CDR1 LGHDT, CDR2 YNNKEL (reference sequence). CDR3 length: 13 amino acids. V was clipped by 4 bases and J by 5 bases; unmatched bases: 3. Here the CDR3 reads CASSLRTGTEAFF. CDR3 in DNA: TGTGCCAGCAGCCTTCGGACAGGGACTGAAGCTTTCTTT.

The V and J genes are TRBV28 and TRBJ1-1, with a weak D call TRBD1 (5 bases). CDR3 length equals 14 residues. Trimming cost V 5 bases and J 0 bases, with 10 bases left between them. CDR1 is MDHEN, CDR2 SYDVKM, per germline. The CDR3 sequence is CASSLQGVNTEAFF. DNA for the CDR3: TGTGCCAGCAGTCTCCAGGGCGTGAACACTGAAGCTTTCTTT.

The rearrangement uses TRBV6-5 and TRBJ2-5; TRBD2 agrees at 7 bases. Germline assignment: CDR1 MNHEY and CDR2 SVGAGI. Trimming removed 4 bases from V and 1 base from J; junction bases left unmatched: 3. This CDR3 has 14 amino acids. The CDR3 loop reads CASSWASGQETQYF. DNA of the CDR3: TGTGCCAGCAGTTGGGCTAGCGGCCAAGAGACCCAGTACTTC.

The genes are TRBV7-9 and TRBJ1-1, with TRBD1 matching over 9 bases. The CDR3 loop spans 16 amino acids. CDR1 and CDR2 (germline): SEHNR, FQNEAQ (reference sequence). Losses at the gene ends were 0 bases for V and 7 bases for J; bases not matched to a gene: 9. CDR3 DNA: TGTGCCAGCAGCTTAGCGCGGACAGGGGTTACGAATGAAGCTTTCTTT. It encodes CASSLARTGVTNEAFF.

The chain carries TRBV13 and TRBJ2-7, with 9 positions matching TRBD2. Germline V gene sequence: CDR1 PRHDT, CDR2 FYEKMQ (reference sequence). The CDR3 is 14 amino acids. CDR3 amino acids: CASSPGTSSYKQYV. The CDR3 bases are TGTGCCAGCAGCCCCGGGACTAGCTCCTACAAGCAGTACGTC.

V gene TRBV5-1 combines with J gene TRBJ1-1; D gene uncertain. Trimming stripped 1 base from V and 5 bases from J, with 15 bases between. Germline V gene data show CDR1 as SGHRS and CDR2 as YFSETQ. The CDR3 is 15 residues long. The DNA of the CDR3 is TGCGCCAGCAGCTTGTTCGGTGAGGGAGGGACTGAAGCTTTCTTT. The encoded protein is CASSLFGEGGTEAFF.

This clone was recorded a few times. The J gene is TRBJ2-1, the V gene TRBV10-3, with 9 positions matching TRBD1. CDR1 is ENHRY, CDR2 SYGVKD, per germline. V was pared by 2 bases and J by 10 bases, with 12 bases of the junction left unmatched. The length of the CDR3 is 16 residues. The CDR3 here is CAISETPGQGHSEQFF. The CDR3 bases are TGTGCCATCAGTGAGACTCCGGGACAGGGCCATTCCGAGCAGTTCTTC.

This chain uses TRBV5-1 with TRBJ2-7; TRBD1 matches 9 bases. After removal of 4 bases from V and 2 bases from J, the junction contained 7 bases not matched to a gene. Germline CDR1 reads SGHRS; CDR2 reads YFSETQ. CDR3 length: 15 amino acids. The CDR3, as DNA: TGCGCCAGCAGCCGGGACAGGGTTTCACCCTACGAGCAGTACTTC. Translation gives CASSRDRVSPYEQYF.

This chain joins TRBV7-6 and TRBJ2-3; D not resolved. The germline V gene encodes CDR1 SGHVS and CDR2 FNYEAQ. V lost 0 bases and J 0 bases, leaving 16 bases between the germline ends. CDR3 length: 18 residues. The CDR3: CASSLAATGTPSTDTQYF. CDR3 in DNA: TGTGCCAGCAGCTTAGCGGCGACTGGAACCCCTAGCACAGATACGCAGTATTTT.

A few counts support this clone. This chain connects TRBV19 to TRBJ1-1; possible D gene TRBD1, 5 bases. Trimming removed 7 bases at V and 7 bases at J, with 16 bases between. The germline V gene encodes CDR1 LNHDA and CDR2 SQIVND (reference sequence). The CDR3 spans 13 residues. CDR3 in DNA: TGTGCCAGTACCGGCGGGGGGAGAGGTGAAGCTTTCTTT. Translated: CASTGGGRGEAFF.

The table lists this clone with a count of one. The chain uses TRBV19 and TRBJ2-5; perhaps TRBD1 as D (6 bases). This CDR3 spans 13 amino acids. Germline V gene sequence: CDR1 LNHDA, CDR2 SQIVND (reference sequence). The V gene lost 6 bases and the J gene lost 1 base, with 9 bases spanning the gap. In DNA, the CDR3 is TGTGCCAGTAGCAGGGGTTCCCAAGAGACCCAGTACTTC. Translation: CASSRGSQETQYF.

The rearrangement joins TRBV2 to TRBJ2-1; D is possibly TRBD2 (5 bases). The CDR3 has 15 residues. The V gene's germline CDR1 is SNHLY and CDR2 FYNNEI. V shed 1 base and J shed 6 bases, with 13 bases lying between them. CDR3 sequence: CASSEVGLAGNEQFF. The CDR3 DNA reads TGTGCCAGCAGTGAAGTTGGGCTAGCCGGCAATGAGCAGTTCTTC. The complete variable domain, with remaining parts taken from reference TRBV2 and TRBJ2-1, reads EPEVTQTPSHQVTQMGQEVILRCVPISNHLYFYWYRQILGQKVEFLVSFYNNEISEKSEIFDDQFSVERPDGSNFTLKIRSTKLEDSAMYFCASSEVGLAGNEQFFGPGTRLTVL.

The V and J genes are TRBV18 and TRBJ2-1, with 11 bases lining up with TRBD2. V shed 2 bases, J shed 5 bases, and the junction held 2 bases outside the gene matches. CDR1 and CDR2 from the germline V gene are KGHSH and LQKENI. The CDR3 loop spans 15 amino acids. Here the CDR3 reads CASSPKLAGDNEQFF. CDR3 nucleotide sequence: TGTGCCAGCTCACCAAAACTAGCGGGGGACAATGAGCAGTTCTTC.

Of note for this clone: Additional DNA sequences in this sample encode the identical CDR3. V gene TRBV12-3 or TRBV12-4 combines with J gene TRBJ1-1; D is perhaps TRBD1 (5 bases). The CDR3 sequence is 13 residues long. Trimming took 2 bases from V and 5 from J, leaving 9 bases between them. This CDR3 is CASSLQGGTEAFF. CDR3 nucleotides: TGTGCCAGCAGTTTACAGGGAGGAACTGAAGCTTTCTTT.

This clone was detected only once. V usage is TRBV5-6 and J usage is TRBJ2-5; 10 bases agree with TRBD1. Per germline, CDR1 SGHDT and CDR2 YYEEEE. The CDR3 is 15 residues long. The V and J ends lost 2 bases and 5 bases, in that order; junction bases with no gene match: 6. The CDR3 here is CASSFRDRGFETQYF. CDR3 nucleotides: TGTGCCAGCAGCTTCAGGGACAGGGGTTTCGAGACCCAGTACTTC.

This sequence joins TRBV7-2 and TRBJ1-1, with unresolved D. CDR3 size: 14 residues. V lost 1 base, J lost 5 bases, and 11 bases lay in between. The germline V gene encodes CDR1 SGHTA and CDR2 FQGNSA. The CDR3: CASSLVAGRTEAFF. In DNA, the CDR3 is TGTGCCAGCAGCTTAGTTGCGGGGAGGACTGAAGCTTTCTTT.

The CDR3 DNA follows: TGTGCCAGTAGCGATGCCCTCAGGGGGTTTAACTATGGCTACACCTTC. Residues: CASSDALRGFNYGYTF. The chain is built from TRBV19 and TRBJ1-2; 7 bases match TRBD1. The CDR3 consists of 16 residues. CDR1 and CDR2 (germline): LNHDA, SQIVND (reference sequence). Trimming cost V 6 bases and J 1 base; bases outside gene matches: 11.

The chain recombines TRBV7-2 with TRBJ1-1; D is ambiguous. V shed 5 bases and J shed 5 bases, with 6 bases lying between them. The CDR3 is 11 residues long. From germline, CDR1 is SGHTA and CDR2 FQGNSA. The CDR3 sequence is CASSLLTEAFF. CDR3 nucleotide sequence: TGTGCCAGCAGCCTCCTTACTGAAGCTTTCTTT.

This clone has only one observation. This sequence joins TRBV11-3 and TRBJ2-2; the D is unclear. The V end was cut by 1 base, the J end by 4 bases, with 4 bases between. The CDR3 is 13 amino acids. The V gene's germline CDR1 is SGHNT and CDR2 YENEEA. The CDR3 DNA is TGTGCCAGCAGCTTAGTCAGCACCGGGGAGCTGTTTTTT. It encodes CASSLVSTGELFF.

CDR3 coding DNA: TGTGCCAGCAGCTTGGTATCGGGTTCTATGGCTGGCTACACCTTC. Translation gives CASSLVSGSMAGYTF. The J gene is TRBJ1-2, the V gene TRBV5-4, with no clear D. Germline CDR1 reads SGHNT; CDR2 reads YYREEE (reference sequence). The CDR3 consists of 15 residues. V lost 0 bases to trimming and J lost 7 bases, with 16 bases between them.

V and J are TRBV6-5 and TRBJ2-5; 7 positions agree with TRBD1. The CDR3 has 15 residues. CDR1 is MNHEY, CDR2 SVGAGI, per germline. Trimming removed 5 bases from V and 1 base from J; junction bases left unmatched: 7. CDR3 coding DNA: TGTGCCAGCAGTCGCCTGGACAGGATCCAAGAGACCCAGTACTTC. This translates into CASSRLDRIQETQYF.

V and J are TRBV5-1 and TRBJ2-3; TRBD2 matches at 9 bases. The V and J ends lost 4 bases and 2 bases, in that order; junction bases with no gene match: 11. The germline V gene encodes CDR1 SGHRS and CDR2 YFSETQ. The CDR3 runs 17 residues. The DNA for the CDR3 is TGCGCCAGCAGCCCCGGTGGGGGCGGGAGGGCCACAGATACGCAGTATTTT. Translating gives CASSPGGGGRATDTQYF.

The chain uses TRBV2 and TRBJ2-7; D is perhaps TRBD1 (6 bases). V was trimmed by 6 bases and J by 4 bases, leaving 13 bases between them. Germline CDR1 is SNHLY and CDR2 is FYNNEI. This CDR3 spans 13 amino acids. The CDR3 DNA follows: TGTGCCAGCAGCCAACCCGGACAGTACGAGCAGTACGTC. It codes for CASSQPGQYEQYV.

The V call is TRBV3-1 (or the pseudogene TRBV3-2), the J call TRBJ1-1; D unresolved. Germline assignment: CDR1 LGHDT and CDR2 YNNKEL (reference sequence). This CDR3 has 14 amino acids. V was trimmed by 6 bases and J by 0 bases, leaving 11 bases between them. The CDR3 loop is CASSRGGVNTEAFF. Here the CDR3 DNA reads TGTGCCAGCAGTCGCGGCGGAGTGAACACTGAAGCTTTCTTT.

This chain connects TRBV2 to TRBJ1-2, with D possibly TRBD1 on 6 matching bases. The CDR3 is made up of 16 amino acids. With 6 bases removed from V and 7 bases from J, the gap between germline ends came to 24 bases. CDR1 SNHLY and CDR2 FYNNEI come from the germline V gene. DNA of the CDR3: TGTGCCAGCAGGCAGGAAGCATTGGGGGGGCTTGGTGGCTACACCTTC. It translates to CASRQEALGGLGGYTF.

The chain links TRBV11-2 to TRBJ2-5; 14 nucleotides line up with TRBD2. The CDR3 has 18 residues. Germline V CDR1 and CDR2: SGHAT, FQNNGV. V dropped 1 base and J dropped 3; count of bases not matched to a gene: 7. DNA for the CDR3: TGTGCCAGCAGCTTAGGTCGACTAGCGGGAGGGAAGGAAGAGACCCAGTACTTC. Its translation: CASSLGRLAGGKEETQYF.

The chain links TRBV6-5 to TRBJ1-1; 10 bases line up with TRBD1. J was trimmed by 4 bases and V by 7 bases; bases with no gene match: 9. The CDR3 extends over 15 amino acids. Per the germline V gene, CDR1 is MNHEY and CDR2 is SVGAGI. CDR3 loop: CASTLGDRGFTEAFF. The CDR3 DNA is TGTGCCAGCACCCTAGGGGACAGGGGTTTCACTGAAGCTTTCTTT.

The chain links TRBV19 to TRBJ1-5; tentative D call: TRBD1 (5 bases). The CDR3 contains 15 residues. Deletions cut 0 bases from V and 5 bases from J, with 11 bases between. In germline, CDR1 is LNHDA, CDR2 SQIVND (reference sequence). The CDR3 sequence is CASSIDREGYQPQHF. The CDR3 DNA is TGTGCCAGTAGTATAGACAGGGAAGGGTATCAGCCCCAGCATTTT.